This TCR beta chain was recovered during a study of T cell responses to AZD1222 COVID-19 vaccine. Whole-study context: Analysis merged second doses at about 4 or about 12 weeks.

This CDR3 region has 14 residues. The V gene's germline CDR1 is MNHEY and CDR2 SVGAGI. The germline V and J ends were trimmed by 6 bases and 8 bases, with 19 bases remaining between them. Regarding the study as a whole: White British donors predominated, females outnumbered males, and clonal diversity was possibly underestimated. After the peak T cell response, and only then, were repertoires sampled. Spike-wide vaccine-associated CD4 TCRs dominated at 160-218 and 743-854.

To note about this clone: The antigen remains undetermined.

The table came from immunoSEQ multiplex PCR; TCRdb's copy has only in-frame clones and leaves some out. The sample has around 99,000 clones, around 87% seen once. The source of this sequence is an adult in good health. The chain uses TRBV6-5 and TRBJ1-2, with D maybe TRBD1 (6 bases). Specimen: peripheral blood, collected on day 0 of AZD1222 vaccination. As DNA, the CDR3 is TGTGCCAGCAGGCCAAATAGGGGGGTGCAAGGCTACACCTTC. Translation gives CASRPNRGVQGYTF.